These 5 T cell receptor beta chains originate from one sample sequenced in a study of CD8 T cells in Susac syndrome. RNA was extracted with the RNeasy kit, and a quantity of about 0.5 to 1 ug was reverse transcribed using random hexamers. Via MiXCR, TCRdb re-called the immunoSEQ multiplex PCR reads, giving one row per CDR3 protein. The top ten clones hold 0.15% to 0.2% of a sample with under 200,000 distinct CDR3 sequences, 85% to 95% of them seen once. Sequenced sample: CD8+ T cells from PBMCs. All receptors derive from a human donor with multiple sclerosis.

In this sample, this clonotype turned up once. J is TRBJ2-5 and V is TRBV5-1; 7 nucleotides match TRBD1. This CDR3 has 14 amino acids. V lost 4 bases to trimming and J lost 5 bases; unmatched junction nucleotides: 8. Per germline, CDR1 SGHRS and CDR2 YFSETQ. The CDR3 here is CASSPSTGFETQYF. CDR3 nucleotide sequence: TGCGCCAGCAGCCCCTCGACAGGGTTTGAGACCCAGTACTTC.

V gene TRBV5-1 combines with J gene TRBJ1-2, with no clear D. Germline assignment: CDR1 SGHRS and CDR2 YFSETQ. This CDR3 has 14 residues. V gave up 5 bases and J gave up 6 bases, with 17 bases separating them. CDR3: CASRYEVPSDGYTF. CDR3 coding DNA: TGCGCCAGCAGGTATGAGGTCCCTTCGGATGGCTACACCTTC. Full variable domain (remainder filled in from reference TRBV5-1 and TRBJ1-2): KAGVTQTPRYLIKTRGQQVTLSCSPISGHRSVSWYQQTPGQGLQFLFEYFSETQRNKGNFPGRFSGRQFSNSRSEMNVSTLELGDSALYLCASRYEVPSDGYTFGSGTRLTVV.

The rearrangement joins TRBV2 to TRBJ2-4; D perhaps matches TRBD2 (6 bases). The germline gives CDR1 SNHLY, CDR2 FYNNEI. Trimming took 11 bases from V and 3 from J, leaving 11 bases between them. There are 12 residues in the CDR3. CDR3 coding DNA: TGTGCCTCGAGCGGGCACAAAAACATTCAGTACTTC. It codes for CASSGHKNIQYF.

This clonotype appeared a few times. The genes are TRBV7-2 and TRBJ2-7; the match to TRBD1 covers 8 bases. J lost 6 bases, V lost 1 base, and 5 bases had no gene match. This CDR3 region has 14 residues. Germline V gives CDR1 SGHTA, CDR2 FQGNSA. Here the CDR3 DNA reads TGTGCCAGCAGCTTAGGTTGGACAGGGCTCGAGCAGTACTTC. Translated: CASSLGWTGLEQYF.

CDR3 residues: CASSSYTDTGELFF. In DNA form, the CDR3 reads TGCGCCAGCAGCTCGTACACCGACACCGGGGAGCTGTTTTTT. V usage is TRBV5-1 and J usage is TRBJ2-2; D unresolved. The CDR3 sequence is 14 residues long. Germline CDR1 SGHRS, CDR2 YFSETQ. Trimming left V 3 bases short and J 3 bases short, with 9 bases between.